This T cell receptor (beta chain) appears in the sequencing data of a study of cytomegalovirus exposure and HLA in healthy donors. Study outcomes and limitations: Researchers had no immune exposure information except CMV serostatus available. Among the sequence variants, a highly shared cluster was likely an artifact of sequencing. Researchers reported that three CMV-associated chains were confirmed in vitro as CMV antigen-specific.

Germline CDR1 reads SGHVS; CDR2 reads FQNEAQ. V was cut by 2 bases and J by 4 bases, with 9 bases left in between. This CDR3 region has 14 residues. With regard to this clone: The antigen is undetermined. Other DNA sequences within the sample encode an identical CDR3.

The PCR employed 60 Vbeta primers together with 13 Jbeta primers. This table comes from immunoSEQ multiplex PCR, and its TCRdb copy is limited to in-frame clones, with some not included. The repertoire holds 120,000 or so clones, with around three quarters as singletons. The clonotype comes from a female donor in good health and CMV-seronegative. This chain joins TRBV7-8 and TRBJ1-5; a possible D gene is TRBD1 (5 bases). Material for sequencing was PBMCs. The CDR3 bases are TGTGCCAGCAGCTTACAGGGTCTAAATCAGCCCCAGCATTTT. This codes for CASSLQGLNQPQHF.